The TCR beta chain described here comes from a study of CD8+ T cells in alopecia areata. Study-wide background: Dosing spanned 6 to 18 months on tofacitinib, then 6 months off drug.

Losses at the gene ends were 1 base for V and 3 bases for J; bases not matched to a gene: 5. Germline CDR1 reads GTSNPN; CDR2 reads SVGIG (reference sequence). This CDR3 is built from 15 residues. From alopecia areata patients, lesional scalp punch biopsies and peripheral blood were collected. CD4+ and CD8+ T cells were sorted from PBMCs stained for CD3, CD4 and CD8. It was cDNA, reverse transcribed from extracted RNA, that served as the sequencing template. Sequencing used immunoSEQ multiplex PCR; TCRdb keeps in-frame clones, though not all of them. The repertoire holds about 150,000 clones, with under 60% as singletons.

The V call is TRBV30, the J call TRBJ2-7, with 11 nucleotides matching TRBD1. This receptor was identified in a human donor with alopecia areata. The starting material was CD8+ T cells sorted from blood, obtained at week 0. CDR3 DNA: TGTGCCTGGAGTGAACCGGGACAGGGGGACTACGAGCAGTACTTC. Translation gives CAWSEPGQGDYEQYF.